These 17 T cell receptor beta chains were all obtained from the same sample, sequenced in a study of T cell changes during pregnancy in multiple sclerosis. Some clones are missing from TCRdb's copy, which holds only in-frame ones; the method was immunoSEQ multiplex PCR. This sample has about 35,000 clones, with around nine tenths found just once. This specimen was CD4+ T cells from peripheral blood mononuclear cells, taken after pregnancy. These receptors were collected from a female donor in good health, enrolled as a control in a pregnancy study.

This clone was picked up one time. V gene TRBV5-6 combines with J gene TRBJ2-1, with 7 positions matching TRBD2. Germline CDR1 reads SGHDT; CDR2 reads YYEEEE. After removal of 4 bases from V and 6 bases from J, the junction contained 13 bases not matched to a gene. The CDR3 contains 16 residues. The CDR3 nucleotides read TGTGCCAGCAGCCTTACTGGGGGGGTTGTTCTCAATGAGCAGTTCTTC. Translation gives CASSLTGGVVLNEQFF.

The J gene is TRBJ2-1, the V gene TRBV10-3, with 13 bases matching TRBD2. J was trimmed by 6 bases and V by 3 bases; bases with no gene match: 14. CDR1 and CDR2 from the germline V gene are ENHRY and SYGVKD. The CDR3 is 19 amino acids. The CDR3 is CAISDFTSGRANNFNEQFF. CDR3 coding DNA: TGTGCCATCAGTGATTTTACTAGCGGGAGGGCGAATAATTTCAATGAGCAGTTCTTC.

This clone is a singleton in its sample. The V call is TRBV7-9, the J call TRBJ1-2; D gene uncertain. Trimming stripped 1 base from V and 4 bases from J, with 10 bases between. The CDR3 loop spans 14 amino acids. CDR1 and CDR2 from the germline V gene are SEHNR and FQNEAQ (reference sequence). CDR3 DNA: TGTGCCAGCAGCTTAGATGAGGGTGGCTATGGCTACACCTTC. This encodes CASSLDEGGYGYTF.

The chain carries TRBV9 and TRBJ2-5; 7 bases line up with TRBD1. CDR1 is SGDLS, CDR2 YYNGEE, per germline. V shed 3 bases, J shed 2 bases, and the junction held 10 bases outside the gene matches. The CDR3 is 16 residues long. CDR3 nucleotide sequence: TGTGCCAGCAGCGCAGTCCCGGGACAGAGTCAAGAGACCCAGTACTTC. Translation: CASSAVPGQSQETQYF.

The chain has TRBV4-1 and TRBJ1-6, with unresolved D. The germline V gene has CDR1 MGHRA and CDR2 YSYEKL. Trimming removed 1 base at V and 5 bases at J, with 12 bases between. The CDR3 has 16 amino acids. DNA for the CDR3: TGCGCCAGCAGCCAAGGGGCTAGCTTCAATAATTCACCCCTCCACTTT. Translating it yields CASSQGASFNNSPLHF.

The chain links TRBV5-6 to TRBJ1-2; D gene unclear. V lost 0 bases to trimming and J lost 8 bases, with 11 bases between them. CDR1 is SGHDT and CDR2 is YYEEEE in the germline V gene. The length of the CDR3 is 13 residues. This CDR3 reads CASSLGPAGGYTF. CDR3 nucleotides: TGTGCCAGCAGCTTGGGTCCGGCGGGCGGCTACACCTTC. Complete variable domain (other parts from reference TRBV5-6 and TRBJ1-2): DAGVTQSPTHLIKTRGQQVTLRCSPKSGHDTVSWYQQALGQGPQFIFQYYEEEERQRGNFPDRFSGHQFPNYSSELNVNALLLGDSALYLCASSLGPAGGYTFGSGTRLTVV.

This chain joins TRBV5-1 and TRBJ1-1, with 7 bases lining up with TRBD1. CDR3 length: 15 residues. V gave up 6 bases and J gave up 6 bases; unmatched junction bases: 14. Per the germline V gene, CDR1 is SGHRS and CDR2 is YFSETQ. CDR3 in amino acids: CASTLGQSTVSEAFF. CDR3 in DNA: TGCGCCAGCACCCTGGGACAGTCGACCGTGTCTGAAGCTTTCTTT.

The CDR3 loop is CASSSSGTKETQYF. CDR3 nucleotides: TGTGCCAGCAGTAGTAGCGGAACGAAAGAGACCCAGTACTTC. The chain combines TRBV2 with TRBJ2-5, with D possibly being TRBD2 (6 bases). Per the germline V gene, CDR1 is SNHLY and CDR2 is FYNNEI. The CDR3 runs 14 residues. Trimming left V 5 bases short and J 3 bases short, with 13 bases between.

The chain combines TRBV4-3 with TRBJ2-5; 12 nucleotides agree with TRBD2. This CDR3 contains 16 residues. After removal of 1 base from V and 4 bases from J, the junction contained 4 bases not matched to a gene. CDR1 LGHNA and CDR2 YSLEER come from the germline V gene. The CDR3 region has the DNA TGCGCCAGCAGCCAAGCGGCTAGCGGGGGGGTAGAGACCCAGTACTTC. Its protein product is CASSQAASGGVETQYF.

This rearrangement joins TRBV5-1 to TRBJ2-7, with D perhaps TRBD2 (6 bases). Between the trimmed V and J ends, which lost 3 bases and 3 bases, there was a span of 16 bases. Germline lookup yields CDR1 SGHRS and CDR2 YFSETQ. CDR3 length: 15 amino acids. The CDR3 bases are TGCGCCAGCAGCTGGGGTAGCCTTAGCGGCTACGAGCAGTACTTC. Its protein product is CASSWGSLSGYEQYF.

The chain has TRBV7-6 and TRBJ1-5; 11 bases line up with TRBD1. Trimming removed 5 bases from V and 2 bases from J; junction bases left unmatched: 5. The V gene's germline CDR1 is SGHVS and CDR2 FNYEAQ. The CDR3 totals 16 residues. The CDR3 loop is CASSTGQGGGNQPQHF. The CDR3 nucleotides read TGTGCCAGCAGCACGGGACAGGGGGGCGGCAATCAGCCCCAGCATTTT.

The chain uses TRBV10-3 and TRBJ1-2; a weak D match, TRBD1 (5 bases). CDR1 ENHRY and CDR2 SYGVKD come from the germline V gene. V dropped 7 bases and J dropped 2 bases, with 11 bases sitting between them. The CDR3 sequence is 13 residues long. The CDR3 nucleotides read TGTGCCATCACCCGGGAGGGGAACTATGGCTACACCTTC. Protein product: CAITREGNYGYTF.

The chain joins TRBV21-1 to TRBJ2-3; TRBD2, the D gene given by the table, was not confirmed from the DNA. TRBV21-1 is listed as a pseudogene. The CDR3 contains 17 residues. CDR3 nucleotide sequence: TGTGCCAGCAGCAAAGGGAAGCGGGGGGGCTACACAGATACGCAGTATTTT. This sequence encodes CASSKGKRGGYTDTQYF.

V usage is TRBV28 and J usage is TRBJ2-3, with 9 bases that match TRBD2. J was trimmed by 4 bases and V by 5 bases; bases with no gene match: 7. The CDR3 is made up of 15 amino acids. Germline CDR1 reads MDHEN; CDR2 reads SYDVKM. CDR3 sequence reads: CASSPHLAGSDTQYF. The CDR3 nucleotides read TGTGCCAGCAGTCCTCACCTAGCGGGATCAGATACGCAGTATTTT.

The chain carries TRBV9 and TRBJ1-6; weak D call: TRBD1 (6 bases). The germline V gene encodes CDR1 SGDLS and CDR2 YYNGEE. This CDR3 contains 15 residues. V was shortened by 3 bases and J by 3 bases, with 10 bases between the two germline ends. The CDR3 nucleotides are TGTGCCAGCAGCGGCTACAGGGACTATAATTCACCCCTCCACTTT. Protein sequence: CASSGYRDYNSPLHF. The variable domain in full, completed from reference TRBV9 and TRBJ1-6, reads DSGVTQTPKHLITATGQRVTLRCSPRSGDLSVYWYQQSLDQGLQFLIQYYNGEERAKGNILERFSAQQFPDLHSELNLSSLELGDSALYFCASSGYRDYNSPLHFGNGTRLTVT.

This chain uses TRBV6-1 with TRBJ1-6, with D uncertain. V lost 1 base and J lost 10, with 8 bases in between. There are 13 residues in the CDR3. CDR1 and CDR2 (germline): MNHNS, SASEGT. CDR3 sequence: CASSEGQNSPLHF. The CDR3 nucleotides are TGTGCCAGCAGTGAAGGTCAGAACTCACCCCTCCACTTT.

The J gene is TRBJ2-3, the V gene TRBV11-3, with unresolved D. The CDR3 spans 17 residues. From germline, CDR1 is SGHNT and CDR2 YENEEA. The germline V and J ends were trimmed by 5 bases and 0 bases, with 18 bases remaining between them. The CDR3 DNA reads TGTGCCAGCAGCCCCCACCACCCGGAGACTAGCACAGATACGCAGTATTTT. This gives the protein CASSPHHPETSTDTQYF.